The 24 T cell receptor beta chains below come from one sample, sequenced in a study of T cells in Graves' hyperthyroidism and ophthalmopathy. Amplification of TCR beta CDR3 regions used RNA as the template. The primer set for the first-round RT-PCR of the TCR CDR3 was HTBI. TCRdb passed the multiplex PCR reads through MiXCR, listing each CDR3 protein once. Of 300,000 to 350,000 distinct CDR3 sequences detected, 15% to 20% appear once; the ten largest clones hold around 50%. What was sequenced was blood. The receptors were sampled from a woman aged 45-65 years with Graves' hyperthyroidism.

Many counts were recorded for this clonotype. The chain has TRBV9 and TRBJ2-1; TRBD2 agrees at 10 bases. V dropped 2 bases and J dropped 5; count of bases not matched to a gene: 4. The CDR3 covers 15 residues. Germline assignment: CDR1 SGDLS and CDR2 YYNGEE. The chain's CDR3 is CASSVGLAANNEQFF. Written as DNA, the CDR3 is TGTGCCAGCAGCGTCGGACTAGCGGCAAACAATGAGCAGTTCTTC. The full variable domain, completed using reference TRBV9 and TRBJ2-1, is DSGVTQTPKHLITATGQRVTLRCSPRSGDLSVYWYQQSLDQGLQFLIQYYNGEERAKGNILERFSAQQFPDLHSELNLSSLELGDSALYFCASSVGLAANNEQFFGPGTRLTVL.

This chain connects TRBV7-9 to TRBJ2-1; 7 bases match TRBD2. V shed 5 bases, J shed 15 bases, and the junction held 13 bases outside the gene matches. Germline V gene data show CDR1 as SEHNR and CDR2 as FQNEAQ (reference sequence). The CDR3 has 13 residues. The CDR3 sequence is CASSAEPGLRAFF. DNA of the CDR3: TGTGCCAGCAGCGCTGAACCGGGACTAAGGGCGTTCTTC.

The gene calls are TRBV5-1 and TRBJ2-5, with TRBD1 identical over 11 bases. CDR3 length: 15 amino acids. Losses at the gene ends were 4 bases for V and 5 bases for J; bases not matched to a gene: 7. CDR1 is SGHRS, CDR2 YFSETQ, per germline. The CDR3, as DNA: TGCGCCAGCAGCCGGAGGACAGGGGGCGGCGAGACCCAGTACTTC. It encodes CASSRRTGGGETQYF.

This clonotype was seen at least ten times. V usage is TRBV11-1 and J usage is TRBJ2-1; D unclear. Germline V gene data show CDR1 as SGHAT and CDR2 as FQDESV (reference sequence). V lost 5 bases and J lost 5, with 10 bases in between. The CDR3 totals 13 residues. The CDR3 here is CASSHDENNEQFF. CDR3 sequence (DNA): TGTGCCAGCAGCCACGACGAAAACAATGAGCAGTTCTTC.

In this sample, this clonotype turned up many times. The chain is built from TRBV28 and TRBJ1-2; D unresolved. CDR3 size: 13 residues. Trimming left V 2 bases short and J 3 bases short, with 7 bases between. Germline V gene data show CDR1 as MDHEN and CDR2 as SYDVKM. CDR3 loop: CASSLPRHYGYTF. The CDR3 DNA follows: TGTGCCAGCAGTTTACCCAGGCACTATGGCTACACCTTC.

This clonotype was seen many times. V is TRBV11-2 and J is TRBJ1-2, with a tentative D call TRBD1 (6 bases). Germline values: CDR1 SGHAT, CDR2 FQNNGV. The CDR3 is 14 residues long. Trimming removed 5 bases at V and 6 bases at J, with 16 bases between. In DNA form, the CDR3 reads TGTGCCAGCAGCCCCGAGGGGGGGTTCCATGGCTACACCTTC. Its translation: CASSPEGGFHGYTF.

There are a few counts of this clonotype. The J gene is TRBJ2-7, the V gene TRBV5-1; D is possibly TRBD1 (6 bases). The length of the CDR3 is 14 residues. CDR1 is SGHRS and CDR2 is YFSETQ in the germline V gene. V dropped 0 bases and J dropped 5 bases, with 12 bases sitting between them. Here the CDR3 DNA reads TGCGCCAGCAGCTTGGTTCAGGGGCGCAACGAGCAGTACTTC. Its protein is CASSLVQGRNEQYF.

This clonotype was seen more than once but under ten times. The V gene is TRBV7-9, the J gene TRBJ1-1; 9 bases fit TRBD1. The germline gives CDR1 SEHNR, CDR2 FQNEAQ (reference sequence). The CDR3 is made up of 17 amino acids. Trimming removed 5 bases from V and 1 base from J; junction bases left unmatched: 11. The CDR3 sequence is CASSLGQGSNSNTEAFF. CDR3 nucleotide sequence: TGTGCCAGCAGCCTCGGACAGGGGTCGAATTCGAACACTGAAGCTTTCTTT.

This clonotype was picked up a small number of times. The chain is built from TRBV20-1 and TRBJ1-1, with 9 nucleotides matching TRBD1. The trim removed 5 bases at V and 4 bases at J, leaving 2 bases unmatched. In germline, CDR1 is DFQATT, CDR2 SNEGSKA (reference sequence). This CDR3 is built from 12 residues. The CDR3 is CSAGTGLTEAFF. CDR3 nucleotides: TGCAGTGCTGGGACAGGGCTCACTGAAGCTTTCTTT.

This clonotype was seen more than once but under ten times. The chain links TRBV3-1 to TRBJ2-5, with a weak D call TRBD1 (6 bases). Trimming removed 2 bases from V and 9 bases from J, with 13 bases in between. CDR3 length: 13 amino acids. Germline values: CDR1 LGHDT, CDR2 YNNKEL (reference sequence). The CDR3 loop reads CASSQNLQGPQYF. DNA of the CDR3: TGTGCCAGCAGCCAAAATCTTCAGGGGCCCCAGTACTTC.

This clonotype has at least ten counts. The CDR3 nucleotides are TGCAGTGCTAGTGTGCTAGCGGGAGATCTCTACAATGAGCAGTTCTTC. Protein product: CSASVLAGDLYNEQFF. V is TRBV20-1 and J is TRBJ2-1; TRBD2 aligns across 10 bases. The ends lost 3 bases at V and 3 bases at J; junction bases unmatched: 8. Germline lookup yields CDR1 DFQATT and CDR2 SNEGSKA (reference sequence). There are 16 residues in the CDR3.

V usage is TRBV29-1 and J usage is TRBJ2-1; 9 bases fit TRBD2. Germline trimming cut 4 bases from V and 0 bases from J; bases unmatched to any gene: 28. CDR1 and CDR2 from the germline V gene are SQVTM and ANQGSEA. This CDR3 contains 23 residues. CDR3 nucleotide sequence: TGCAGCGTTGCTAAATGGGGTTCGTACGCCGGTAGCGGGGGCCTTAGCTCCTACAATGAGCAGTTCTTC. It specifies CSVAKWGSYAGSGGLSSYNEQFF.

In its sample, this clonotype was seen many times. The V and J genes are TRBV12-3 or TRBV12-4 and TRBJ1-6; D is unclear. Trimming left V 5 bases short and J 6 bases short, with 23 bases between. The CDR3 totals 18 residues. Written as DNA, the CDR3 is TGTGCCAGCAGTATGAGAGGACCGCCCGGGAATGTTAATTCACCCCTCCACTTT. It codes for CASSMRGPPGNVNSPLHF.

J is TRBJ1-1 and V is TRBV4-1; D uncertain. Per germline, CDR1 MGHRA and CDR2 YSYEKL. The CDR3 consists of 15 residues. V was trimmed by 0 bases and J by 7 bases, leaving 15 bases between them. DNA for the CDR3: TGCGCCAGCAGCCAAGAGGGGAGCGGGAACTTTGAAGCTTTCTTT. Protein product: CASSQEGSGNFEAFF.

J is TRBJ2-5 and V is TRBV20-1, with 7 nucleotides matching TRBD1. The V segment lost 6 bases and the J segment 5 bases; nucleotides outside the gene matches: 12. This CDR3 region has 14 residues. From germline, CDR1 is DFQATT and CDR2 SNEGSKA (reference sequence). CDR3 amino acids: CSATPDRQWETQYF. The CDR3 DNA sequence: TGCAGTGCCACCCCGGACAGGCAGTGGGAGACCCAGTACTTC.

The sample holds many counts of this clonotype. The CDR3 reads CASRTGLAENIQYF. In DNA, the CDR3 is TGTGCCAGCAGAACTGGACTAGCAGAAAACATTCAGTACTTC. This chain joins TRBV12-3 or TRBV12-4 and TRBJ2-4; 8 nucleotides line up with TRBD2. The J segment lost 5 bases and the V segment lost 6 bases, leaving 6 bases of the junction unmatched. There are 14 residues in the CDR3.

The V gene is TRBV11-1, the J gene TRBJ1-1; D is uncertain. V was clipped by 5 bases and J by 0 bases, with 10 bases between them. The CDR3 spans 14 residues. Germline CDR1 is SGHAT and CDR2 is FQDESV (reference sequence). Here the CDR3 reads CASSPLRLNTEAFF. The CDR3 region has the DNA TGTGCCAGCAGCCCCCTCCGTTTGAACACTGAAGCTTTCTTT.

In this sample, this clonotype turned up a few times. This chain links TRBV5-1 with TRBJ1-2; perhaps TRBD1 as D (6 bases). The CDR3 totals 13 residues. V lost 4 bases and J 4 bases, leaving 11 bases between the germline ends. Germline lookup yields CDR1 SGHRS and CDR2 YFSETQ. CDR3 sequence: CASSGGLPYGYTF. CDR3 in DNA: TGCGCCAGCAGCGGGGGCCTGCCCTATGGCTACACCTTC.

The chain is built from TRBV20-1 and TRBJ1-6, with D tentatively TRBD1 (5 bases). The CDR3 is 16 amino acids. CDR1 DFQATT and CDR2 SNEGSKA come from the germline V gene (reference sequence). The V gene lost 0 bases and the J gene lost 10 bases, with 19 bases spanning the gap. This CDR3 reads CSARDYGGGGRSPLHF. CDR3 DNA sequence: TGCAGTGCTAGAGATTATGGGGGTGGGGGGAGGTCACCCCTCCACTTT.

The chain couples TRBV5-1 to TRBJ2-5; D gene ambiguous. With 0 bases removed from V and 5 bases from J, the gap between germline ends came to 14 bases. This CDR3 has 15 amino acids. Germline CDR1 and CDR2: SGHRS and YFSETQ. The CDR3 nucleotides are TGCGCCAGCAGCTTGGCGGGCACTAAAGGGGAGACCCAGTACTTC. This codes for CASSLAGTKGETQYF.

The chain joins TRBV19 to TRBJ1-5; D uncertain. Trimming shortened V by 5 bases and J by 2 bases, and 7 bases separated the two germline ends. CDR3 size: 13 residues. Germline assignment: CDR1 LNHDA and CDR2 SQIVND (reference sequence). CDR3 amino acids: CASSGRGNQPQHF. The CDR3 coding sequence is TGTGCCAGTAGTGGAAGGGGCAATCAGCCCCAGCATTTT.

The chain is built from TRBV5-1 and TRBJ2-2; 15 bases are shared with TRBD2. The CDR3 is 20 amino acids. Per the germline V gene, CDR1 is SGHRS and CDR2 is YFSETQ. With 1 base clipped from V and 3 bases from J, the junction kept 10 bases outside the gene matches. The CDR3 sequence: CASSLPFGLAGGPHTGELFF. In DNA form, the CDR3 reads TGCGCCAGCAGCTTGCCTTTCGGACTAGCGGGGGGGCCGCACACCGGGGAGCTGTTTTTT.

This clonotype was seen ten or more times. The chain couples TRBV11-2 to TRBJ2-6; D is perhaps TRBD2 (6 bases). The CDR3 totals 18 residues. The V gene lost 5 bases and the J gene lost 0 bases, with 17 bases spanning the gap. Per germline, CDR1 SGHAT and CDR2 FQNNGV. CDR3 nucleotide sequence: TGTGCCAGCAGCCCACGAGCGGGTACCCACTCTGGGGCCAACGTCCTGACTTTC. Its protein product is CASSPRAGTHSGANVLTF.

The chain recombines TRBV6-1 with TRBJ2-7; either TRBD1 or TRBD2 may supply D (6 bases each). Trimming removed 6 bases from V and 5 bases from J, with 17 bases in between. CDR1 MNHNS and CDR2 SASEGT come from the germline V gene. The CDR3 runs 14 residues. The CDR3 sequence: CASSGGGVLDEQYV. CDR3 nucleotide sequence: TGTGCCAGCAGCGGGGGCGGGGTACTGGACGAGCAGTACGTC.